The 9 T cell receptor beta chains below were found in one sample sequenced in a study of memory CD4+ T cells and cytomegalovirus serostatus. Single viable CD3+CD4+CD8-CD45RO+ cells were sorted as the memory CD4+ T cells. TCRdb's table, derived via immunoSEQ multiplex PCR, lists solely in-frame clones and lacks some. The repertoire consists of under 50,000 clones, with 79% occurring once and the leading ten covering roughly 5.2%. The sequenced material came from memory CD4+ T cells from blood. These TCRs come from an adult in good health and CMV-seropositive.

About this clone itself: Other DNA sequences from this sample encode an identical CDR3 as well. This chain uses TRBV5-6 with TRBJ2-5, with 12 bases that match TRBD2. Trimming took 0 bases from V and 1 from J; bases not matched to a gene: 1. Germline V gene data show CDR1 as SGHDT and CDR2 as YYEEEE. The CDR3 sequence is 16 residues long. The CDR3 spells CASSLALAGGQETQYF. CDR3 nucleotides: TGTGCCAGCAGCTTGGCACTAGCGGGGGGCCAAGAGACCCAGTACTTC.

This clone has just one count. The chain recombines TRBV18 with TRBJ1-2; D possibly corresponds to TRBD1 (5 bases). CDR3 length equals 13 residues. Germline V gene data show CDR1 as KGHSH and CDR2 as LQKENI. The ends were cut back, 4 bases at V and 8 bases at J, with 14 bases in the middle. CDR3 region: CASSQGHQNGYTF. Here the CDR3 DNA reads TGTGCCAGCTCACAAGGACACCAGAACGGCTACACCTTC.

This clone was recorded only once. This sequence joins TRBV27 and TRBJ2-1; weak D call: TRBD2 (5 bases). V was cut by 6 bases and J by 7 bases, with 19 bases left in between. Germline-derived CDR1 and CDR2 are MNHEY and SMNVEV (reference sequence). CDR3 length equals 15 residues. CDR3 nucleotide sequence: TGTGCCAGCAGCGCGAGCGGCCCTTATGAGAATGAGCAGTTCTTC. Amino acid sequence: CASSASGPYENEQFF.

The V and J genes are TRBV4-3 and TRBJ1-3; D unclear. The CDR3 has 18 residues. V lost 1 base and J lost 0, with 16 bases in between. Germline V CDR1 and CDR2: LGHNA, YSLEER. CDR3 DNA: TGCGCCAGCAGCCAAGCTCCTGCGGGATCTGCCTCTGGAAACACCATATATTTT. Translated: CASSQAPAGSASGNTIYF.

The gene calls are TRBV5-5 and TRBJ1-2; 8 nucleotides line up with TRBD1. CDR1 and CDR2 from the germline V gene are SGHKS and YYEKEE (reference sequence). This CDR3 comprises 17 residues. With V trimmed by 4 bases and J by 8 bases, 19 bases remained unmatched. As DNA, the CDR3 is TGTGCCAGCAGCCCACAGGGGGGACACACACAACCGTTCGGCTACACCTTC. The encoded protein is CASSPQGGHTQPFGYTF.

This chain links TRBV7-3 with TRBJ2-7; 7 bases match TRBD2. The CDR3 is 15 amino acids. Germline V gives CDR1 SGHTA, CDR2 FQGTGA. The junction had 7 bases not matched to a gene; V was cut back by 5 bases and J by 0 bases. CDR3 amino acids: CASSIASGSSYEQYF. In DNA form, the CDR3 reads TGTGCCAGCAGCATCGCTAGCGGTTCCTCCTACGAGCAGTACTTC.

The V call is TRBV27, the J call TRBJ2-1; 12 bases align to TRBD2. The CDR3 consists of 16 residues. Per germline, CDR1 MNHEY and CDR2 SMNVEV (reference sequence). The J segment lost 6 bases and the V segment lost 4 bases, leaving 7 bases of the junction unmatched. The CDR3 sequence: CASSSALAGGPNEQFF. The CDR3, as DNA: TGTGCCAGCAGTTCGGCGCTAGCGGGGGGGCCCAATGAGCAGTTCTTC.

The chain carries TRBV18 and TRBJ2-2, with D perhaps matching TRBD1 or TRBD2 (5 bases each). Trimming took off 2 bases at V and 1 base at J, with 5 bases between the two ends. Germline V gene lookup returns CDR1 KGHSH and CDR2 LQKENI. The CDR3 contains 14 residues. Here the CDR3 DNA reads TGTGCCAGCTCACCAGGGGGGAACACCGGGGAGCTGTTTTTT. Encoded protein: CASSPGGNTGELFF.

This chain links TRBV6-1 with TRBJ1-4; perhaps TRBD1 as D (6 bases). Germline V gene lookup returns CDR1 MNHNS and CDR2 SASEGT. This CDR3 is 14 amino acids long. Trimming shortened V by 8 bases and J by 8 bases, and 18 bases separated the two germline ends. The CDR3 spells CASRPGGAGEKLFF. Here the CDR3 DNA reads TGTGCCAGCCGTCCTGGGGGGGCCGGCGAAAAACTGTTTTTT.